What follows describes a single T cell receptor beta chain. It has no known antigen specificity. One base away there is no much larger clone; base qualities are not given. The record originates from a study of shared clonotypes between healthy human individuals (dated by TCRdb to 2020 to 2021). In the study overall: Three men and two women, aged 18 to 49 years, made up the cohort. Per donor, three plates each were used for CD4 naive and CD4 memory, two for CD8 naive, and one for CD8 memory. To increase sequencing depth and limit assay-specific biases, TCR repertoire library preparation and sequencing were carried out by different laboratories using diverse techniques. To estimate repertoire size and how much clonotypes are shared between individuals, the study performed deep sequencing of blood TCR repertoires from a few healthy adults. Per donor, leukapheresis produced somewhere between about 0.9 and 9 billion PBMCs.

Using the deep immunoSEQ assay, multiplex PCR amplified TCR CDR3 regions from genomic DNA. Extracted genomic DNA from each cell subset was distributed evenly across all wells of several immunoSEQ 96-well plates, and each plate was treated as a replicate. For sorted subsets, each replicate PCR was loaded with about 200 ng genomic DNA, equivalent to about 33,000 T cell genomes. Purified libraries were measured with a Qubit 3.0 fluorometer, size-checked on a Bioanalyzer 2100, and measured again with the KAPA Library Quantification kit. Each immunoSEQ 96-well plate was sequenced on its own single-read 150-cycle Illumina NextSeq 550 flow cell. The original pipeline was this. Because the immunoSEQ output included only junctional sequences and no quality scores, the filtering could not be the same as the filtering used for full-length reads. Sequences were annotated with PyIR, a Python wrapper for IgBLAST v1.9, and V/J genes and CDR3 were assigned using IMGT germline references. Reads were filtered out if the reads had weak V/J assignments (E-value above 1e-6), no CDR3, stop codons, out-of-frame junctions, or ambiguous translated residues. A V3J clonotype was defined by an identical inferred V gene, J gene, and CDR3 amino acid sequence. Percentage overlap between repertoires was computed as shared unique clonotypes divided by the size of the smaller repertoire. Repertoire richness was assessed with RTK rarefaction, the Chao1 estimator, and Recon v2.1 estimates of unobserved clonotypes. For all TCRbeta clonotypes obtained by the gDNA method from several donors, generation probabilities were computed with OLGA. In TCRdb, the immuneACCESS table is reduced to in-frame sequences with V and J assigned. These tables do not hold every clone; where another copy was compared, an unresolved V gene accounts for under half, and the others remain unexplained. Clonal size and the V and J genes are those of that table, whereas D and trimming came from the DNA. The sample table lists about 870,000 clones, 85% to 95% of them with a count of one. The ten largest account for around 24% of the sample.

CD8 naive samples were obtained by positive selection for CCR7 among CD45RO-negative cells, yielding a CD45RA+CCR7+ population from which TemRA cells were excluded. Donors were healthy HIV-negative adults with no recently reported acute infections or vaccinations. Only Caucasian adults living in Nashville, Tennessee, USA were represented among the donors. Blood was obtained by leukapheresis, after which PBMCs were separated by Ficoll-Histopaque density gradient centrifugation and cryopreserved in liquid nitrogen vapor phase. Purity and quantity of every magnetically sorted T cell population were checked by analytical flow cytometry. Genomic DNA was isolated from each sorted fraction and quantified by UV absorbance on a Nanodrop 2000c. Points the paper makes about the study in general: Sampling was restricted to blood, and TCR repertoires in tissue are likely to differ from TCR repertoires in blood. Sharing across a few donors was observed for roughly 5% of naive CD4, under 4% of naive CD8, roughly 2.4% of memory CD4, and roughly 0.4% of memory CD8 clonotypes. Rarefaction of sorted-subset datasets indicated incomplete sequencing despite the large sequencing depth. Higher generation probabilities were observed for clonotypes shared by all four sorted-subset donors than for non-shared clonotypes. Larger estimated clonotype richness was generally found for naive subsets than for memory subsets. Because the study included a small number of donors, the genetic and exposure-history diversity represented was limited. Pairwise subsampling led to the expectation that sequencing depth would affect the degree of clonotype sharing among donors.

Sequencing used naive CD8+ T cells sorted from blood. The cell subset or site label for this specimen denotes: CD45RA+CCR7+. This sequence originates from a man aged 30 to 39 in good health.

The CDR3 protein sequence reads: CASSLGGEMGPQHF. The DNA sequence reads TGTGCCAGCAGCTTAGGAGGCGAGATGGGGCCCCAGCATTTT. The chain employs TRBV11-2 and TRBJ1-5; the D gene identity is not certain. The CDR3 runs 14 residues from the cysteine to the phenylalanine. Only CDR3 DNA is held: 42 bases, read in frame from base 1. The germline V gene specifies SGHAT as CDR1 and FQNNGV as CDR2. V is cut by 1 base and J by 9 bases, and the space between the germline ends is 13 bases. The variable domain in full, with residues beyond the CDR3 obtained from the reference TRBV11-2 and TRBJ1-5 genes, is EAGVAQSPRYKIIEKRQSVAFWCNPISGHATLYWYQQILGQGPKLLIQFQNNGVVDDSQLPKDRFSAERLKGVDSTLKIQPAKLEDSAVYLCASSLGGEMGPQHFGDGTRLSIL.